These T cell receptor beta chains were read from a single sample in a study of cytomegalovirus exposure and HLA in healthy donors. The method was immunoSEQ multiplex PCR; TCRdb's version includes in-frame clones alone and lacks a portion of them. The sample records 150,000 to 200,000 clones, around two thirds being singletons. Sequencing was done on a sample of PBMCs. These receptors all come from a man between 40 and 49 years old in good health and CMV-seronegative. The CDR3 runs from the conserved cysteine through the conserved F or W. A D gene is named only where the DNA matches it firmly. Some rows have no size entry. The others give once, few or many, or a class for an expanded clone.

J	V	D	size	CDR3	DNA
TRBJ1-6	TRBV27	-	-	CASSSGDTGSPLHF	TGTGCCAGCAGTTCCGGGGACACTGGGTCACCCCTCCACTTT
TRBJ1-1	TRBV25-1	TRBD1	-	CASSEYGQGANTEAFF	TGTGCCAGCAGTGAATACGGACAGGGCGCGAACACTGAAGCTTTCTTT
TRBJ1-2	TRBV9	-	-	CASNIGRGGADGYTF	TGTGCCAGCAACATAGGCCGTGGAGGGGCGGACGGCTACACCTTC
TRBJ1-3	TRBV2	TRBD1	-	CASSLDRGSSGNTIYF	TGTGCCAGCAGTTTGGACAGGGGGAGCTCTGGAAACACCATATATTTT
TRBJ2-1	TRBV4-3	TRBD2	-	CASSLTSGSRNEQFF	TGCGCCAGCAGTCTCACTAGCGGGAGTCGCAATGAGCAGTTCTTC
TRBJ2-7	TRBV7-2	-	few	CASSFTTGRGQYF	TGTGCCAGCAGCTTTACGACGGGGCGGGGGCAGTACTTC
TRBJ2-1	TRBV9	TRBD2	-	CASSPRTSGFSYNEQFF	TGTGCCAGCAGCCCTAGGACTAGCGGATTTTCCTACAATGAGCAGTTCTTC
TRBJ2-7	TRBV30	-	-	CAWSVLRYEQYF	TGTGCCTGGAGTGTACTCAGGTACGAGCAGTACTTC
TRBJ1-2	TRBV27	TRBD1	-	CASSTNYRDSGHGYTF	TGTGCCAGCAGCACCAACTACCGGGACAGTGGCCATGGCTACACCTTC
TRBJ1-2	TRBV11-1	-	-	CASTHEGVPGYTF	TGTGCCAGCACCCATGAGGGGGTCCCAGGCTACACCTTC
TRBJ2-6	TRBV7-2	-	-	CASSSQTISGANVLTF	TGTGCCAGCAGCTCACAAACGATCTCTGGGGCCAACGTCCTGACTTTC
TRBJ1-4	TRBV5-4	TRBD1	-	CASSAPGQGGANEKLFF	TGTGCCAGCAGCGCCCCGGGACAGGGAGGGGCTAATGAAAAACTGTTTTTT
TRBJ2-5	TRBV5-1	TRBD1	-	CASSPQWTGEETQYF	TGCGCCAGCAGCCCTCAATGGACAGGGGAAGAGACCCAGTACTTC
TRBJ2-7	TRBV13	TRBD2	-	CASSLGSGDYEQYF	TGTGCCAGCAGCTTAGGCAGCGGGGACTACGAGCAGTACTTC
TRBJ1-6	TRBV2	TRBD1	once	CASTRDRNSPLHF	TGTGCCAGCACTCGGGACAGAAATTCACCCCTCCACTTT
TRBJ1-5	TRBV10-3	-	-	CAIRTQLDQPQHF	TGTGCCATCAGAACACAATTGGATCAGCCCCAGCATTTT
TRBJ2-7	TRBV5-1	-	-	CASSPPSDSYEQYF	TGCGCCAGCAGCCCCCCGAGCGACTCCTACGAGCAGTACTTC
TRBJ2-1	TRBV10-3	-	-	CAISEEGGSYNEQFF	TGTGCCATCAGTGAAGAGGGAGGCTCCTACAATGAGCAGTTCTTC
TRBJ2-3	TRBV15	TRBD2	-	CATSTGGLAGITDTQYF	TGTGCCACCAGCACAGGAGGACTAGCGGGGATCACAGATACGCAGTATTTT
TRBJ2-7	TRBV19	-	-	CASSIEAKNEQYF	TGTGCCAGTAGTATAGAAGCAAAAAACGAGCAGTACTTC
TRBJ2-1	TRBV29-1	TRBD2	-	CSVGTSGSNEQFF	TGCAGCGTTGGTACTAGCGGGTCAAATGAGCAGTTCTTC
TRBJ2-4	TRBV29-1	-	once	CSIRGGNIQYF	TGCAGCATTAGGGGTGGGAACATTCAGTACTTC
TRBJ2-5	TRBV18	TRBD1	-	CASSFTPGQGQETQYF	TGTGCCAGCTCATTTACTCCGGGACAGGGGCAAGAGACCCAGTACTTC
TRBJ2-3	TRBV4-2	TRBD2	few	CASSQEFGGTSTQKDTQYF	TGTGCCAGCAGCCAAGAATTCGGGGGGACCAGCACACAAAAAGATACGCAGTATTTT
TRBJ1-2	TRBV15	-	-	CATSPRNGNYGYTF	TGTGCCACCAGCCCTCGAAACGGTAACTATGGCTACACCTTC
TRBJ2-7	TRBV7-2	-	-	CASSLARGSYEQYF	TGTGCCAGCAGCTTAGCAAGGGGATCCTACGAGCAGTACTTC
TRBJ2-1	TRBV5-4	TRBD1	once	CASSFWDRGIGNEQFF	TGTGCCAGCAGCTTTTGGGACAGGGGGATTGGGAATGAGCAGTTCTTC
TRBJ2-1	TRBV7-6	TRBD2	-	CASSLATSGVIEQFF	TGTGCCAGCAGCTTAGCGACTAGCGGGGTCATTGAGCAGTTCTTC
TRBJ2-7	TRBV23-1	-	few	CASRQISLGSLEQYF	TGCGCCAGCAGGCAAATCTCTCTAGGTTCCCTCGAGCAGTACTTC
TRBJ2-2	TRBV7-2	TRBD2	-	CASSLELAGGINTGELFF	TGTGCCAGCAGCTTAGAACTAGCGGGGGGGATTAACACCGGGGAGCTGTTTTTT
TRBJ2-7	TRBV7-9	-	-	CASSLPPAGTYTYEQYF	TGTGCCAGCAGTCTACCTCCCGCCGGGACTTATACCTACGAGCAGTACTTC
TRBJ1-6	TRBV5-4	-	-	CASSLKAGSNSYNSPLHF	TGTGCCAGCAGCTTGAAGGCAGGCTCCAACTCCTATAATTCACCCCTCCACTTT
TRBJ2-3	TRBV9	-	-	CASSPGSGYDTQYF	TGTGCCAGCAGCCCGGGGTCTGGATACGATACGCAGTATTTT
TRBJ2-7	TRBV6-5	-	few	CASSYGREGNEQYF	TGTGCCAGCAGTTACGGCAGGGAAGGGAACGAGCAGTACTTC
TRBJ1-6	TRBV6-1	-	-	CASSETQGSNSPLHF	TGTGCCAGCAGTGAAACGCAGGGGAGTAATTCACCCCTCCACTTT
TRBJ2-3	TRBV30	TRBD1	few	CAWSAGRTGGDTQYF	TGTGCCTGGAGTGCCGGACGGACAGGGGGAGATACGCAGTATTTT
TRBJ2-7	TRBV19	TRBD1	-	CASRSGDRVYEQYF	TGTGCCAGTAGAAGCGGGGACAGGGTCTACGAGCAGTACTTC
TRBJ2-1	TRBV18	TRBD2	-	CASSPSGAGAANEQFF	TGTGCCAGCTCACCAAGTGGAGCGGGGGCCGCCAATGAGCAGTTCTTC
TRBJ2-3	TRBV7-2	TRBD2	-	CASSYSGRRADTQYF	TGTGCCAGCAGCTACAGCGGGAGGAGGGCAGATACGCAGTATTTT
TRBJ1-6	TRBV7-2	TRBD1	-	CASSWDRGVNSPLHF	TGTGCCAGCAGCTGGGACAGGGGGGTGAATTCACCCCTCCACTTT
TRBJ2-2	TRBV6-5	-	few	CASKDSQPTGELFF	TGTGCCAGCAAGGACAGCCAGCCCACCGGGGAGCTGTTTTTT
TRBJ2-3	TRBV4-3	TRBD2	few	CASSQDSAGISDTQYF	TGCGCCAGCAGCCAAGATTCAGCGGGAATATCAGATACGCAGTATTTT
TRBJ2-7	TRBV7-2	TRBD1	-	CASARQGSDEQYF	TGTGCCAGCGCCCGACAGGGATCGGACGAGCAGTACTTC
TRBJ2-5	TRBV9	TRBD2	few	CASSVTGGIQETQYF	TGTGCCAGCAGCGTAACGGGAGGAATACAAGAGACCCAGTACTTC
TRBJ1-2	TRBV18	TRBD1	few	CASAPGQGAGYTF	TGTGCCAGCGCCCCCGGACAGGGGGCAGGCTACACCTTC
TRBJ2-5	TRBV6-1	-	-	CASSERLRETQYF	TGTGCCAGCAGTGAACGGCTGAGGGAGACCCAGTACTTC
TRBJ1-1	TRBV11-3	-	few	CASSLGRGLNTEAFF	TGTGCCAGCAGCTTAGGACGGGGTCTTAACACTGAAGCTTTCTTT
TRBJ2-3	TRBV13	TRBD2	-	CASSQSGGAEDTQYF	TGTGCCAGCAGCCAAAGCGGGGGGGCAGAAGATACGCAGTATTTT
TRBJ1-2	TRBV7-2	-	-	CASSAGRTGSGYTF	TGTGCCAGCAGCGCCGGCAGGACTGGTTCTGGCTACACCTTC
TRBJ2-7	TRBV5-4	TRBD1	many	CASSLSRGQGTYEQYF	TGTGCCAGCAGCTTGTCCCGCGGACAGGGGACCTACGAGCAGTACTTC